These 15 T cell receptor beta chains were all obtained from the same sample, sequenced in a study of blood T cell repertoires in COVID-19. Some clones are missing from TCRdb's copy, which holds only in-frame ones; the method was immunoSEQ multiplex PCR. Of some 300,000 clones listed, 80% to 90% are singletons. Sequences were obtained from peripheral blood. The receptors derive from a woman between 65 and 79 years old with COVID-19, enrolled during active disease.

The rearrangement uses TRBV28 and TRBJ2-7; TRBD2 is a possible D gene (5 bases). The CDR3 has 12 residues. V was cut by 3 bases and J by 7 bases, with 10 bases left in between. Germline V lookup: CDR1 MDHEN, CDR2 SYDVKM. The CDR3 DNA reads as TGTGCCAGCAGTTTGAGGGTAGGGGAGCAGTACTTC. This encodes CASSLRVGEQYF.

The chain joins TRBV1 to TRBJ1-1. TRBV1 is listed as a pseudogene. The CDR3 has 16 residues. In DNA, the CDR3 is TGCACCAGCAGCCAACTCTTGTGGTGGGGGGACACTGAAGCTTTCTTT. It is translated as CTSSQLLWWGDTEAFF.

J is TRBJ2-2 and V is TRBV7-9; 9 nucleotides match TRBD1. The CDR3 spans 15 residues. V trimming: 5 bases; J trimming: 5 bases; junction bases outside the gene matches: 6. Germline CDR1 SEHNR, CDR2 FQNEAQ (reference sequence). The CDR3 bases are TGTGCCAGCAGCCCTCGGACAGGGGTGACCGGGGAGCTGTTTTTT. Amino acid sequence: CASSPRTGVTGELFF.

The chain links TRBV10-3 to TRBJ2-7; 8 bases agree with TRBD2. Trimming took 10 bases from V and 2 from J; bases not matched to a gene: 16. The V gene's germline CDR1 is ENHRY and CDR2 SYGVKD. The CDR3 sequence is 16 residues long. The CDR3 coding sequence is TGTGCCACACACCCCGCTCTGGCGGGGGGCACCTACGAGCAGTACTTC. Protein sequence: CATHPALAGGTYEQYF.

The V call is TRBV5-6, the J call TRBJ2-5; TRBD1 matches 7 bases. The J segment lost 2 bases and the V segment lost 4 bases, leaving 5 bases of the junction unmatched. CDR3 length: 14 amino acids. Germline V lookup: CDR1 SGHDT, CDR2 YYEEEE. DNA for the CDR3: TGTGCCAGCAGCGCGACAGGGAATCAAGAGACCCAGTACTTC. Its translation: CASSATGNQETQYF.

The gene calls are TRBV7-9 and TRBJ1-2; 7 bases agree with TRBD1. CDR3 length: 16 residues. The V segment lost 5 bases and the J segment 2 bases; nucleotides outside the gene matches: 11. Germline CDR1 and CDR2: SEHNR and FQNEAQ (reference sequence). CDR3 sequence reads: CASSVAGTEWNYGYTF. The CDR3 coding sequence is TGTGCCAGCAGCGTCGCCGGGACAGAGTGGAACTATGGCTACACCTTC.

The chain employs TRBV27 and TRBJ2-1; a possible D gene is TRBD1 (5 bases). V gave up 5 bases and J gave up 7 bases, with 9 bases separating them. The germline V gene encodes CDR1 MNHEY and CDR2 SMNVEV (reference sequence). The CDR3 sequence is 12 residues long. Here the CDR3 reads CASSTRVNEQFF. The CDR3 bases are TGTGCCAGCAGTACCAGGGTAAATGAGCAGTTCTTC.

J is TRBJ2-7 and V is TRBV28; a weak D match, TRBD1 (6 bases). V was shortened by 3 bases and J by 5 bases, with 11 bases between the two germline ends. This CDR3 is 13 amino acids long. Germline CDR1 reads MDHEN; CDR2 reads SYDVKM. In DNA form, the CDR3 reads TGTGCCAGCAGTTTTGGACAGCCGCACGAGCAGTACTTC. It encodes CASSFGQPHEQYF.

The V and J genes are TRBV7-2 and TRBJ1-2; D is uncertain. CDR3 length equals 13 residues. CDR1 and CDR2 from the germline V gene are SGHTA and FQGNSA. V lost 1 base to trimming and J lost 8 bases, with 11 bases between them. CDR3 bases: TGTGCCAGCAGCTTAGGGAGGGAAGCCGGCTACACCTTC. Encoded protein: CASSLGREAGYTF. Full variable domain (rest looked up from reference TRBV7-2 and TRBJ1-2): GAGVSQSPSNKVTEKGKDVELRCDPISGHTALYWYRQSLGQGLEFLIYFQGNSAPDKSGLPSDRFSAERTGGSVSTLTIQRTQQEDSAVYLCASSLGREAGYTFGSGTRLTVV.

In its sample, this clone was seen a few times. The V gene is TRBV19, the J gene TRBJ2-1; 11 nucleotides align to TRBD2. V lost 4 bases, J lost 3 bases, and 5 bases stayed unmatched. This CDR3 is built from 16 residues. Germline CDR1 LNHDA, CDR2 SQIVND (reference sequence). Here the CDR3 DNA reads TGTGCCAGTAGTACCCGACTAGCGGGGCTCTACAATGAGCAGTTCTTC. This encodes CASSTRLAGLYNEQFF. The whole variable domain, filled in from reference TRBV19 and TRBJ2-1, reads DGGITQSPKYLFRKEGQNVTLSCEQNLNHDAMYWYRQDPGQGLRLIYYSQIVNDFQKGDIAEGYSVSREKKESFPLTVTSAQKNPTAFYLCASSTRLAGLYNEQFFGPGTRLTVL.

This chain links TRBV9 with TRBJ2-5, with a tentative D call TRBD1 (5 bases). The CDR3 covers 16 residues. Trimming removed 0 bases from V and 1 base from J, with 13 bases in between. Germline CDR1 is SGDLS and CDR2 is YYNGEE. The CDR3 is CASSVGGRVGQETQYF. The DNA for the CDR3 is TGTGCCAGCAGCGTAGGGGGCAGGGTAGGCCAAGAGACCCAGTACTTC.

In regard to this clone: Other nucleotide sequences in the sample specify the same CDR3. This chain links TRBV6-5 with TRBJ1-1; TRBD1 aligns across 10 bases. Germline V CDR1 and CDR2: MNHEY, SVGAGI. The trim removed 4 bases at V and 0 bases at J, leaving 2 bases unmatched. CDR3 length: 15 amino acids. The CDR3 loop reads CASSLTGGMNTEAFF. In nucleotides, the CDR3 is TGTGCCAGCAGTTTGACAGGGGGCATGAACACTGAAGCTTTCTTT.

The V and J genes are TRBV28 and TRBJ1-3; tentatively, D is TRBD1 (5 bases). The germline V gene has CDR1 MDHEN and CDR2 SYDVKM. Deletions cut 6 bases from V and 4 bases from J, with 19 bases between. The CDR3 sequence is 16 residues long. This CDR3 reads CASSIPGLVGGNTIYF. DNA of the CDR3: TGTGCCAGCAGCATACCGGGACTTGTGGGAGGAAACACCATATATTTT.

This clone appeared once. The V gene is TRBV5-1, the J gene TRBJ1-1; 8 positions agree with TRBD1. Germline CDR1 and CDR2: SGHRS and YFSETQ. V lost 4 bases, J lost 4 bases, and 9 bases stayed unmatched. This CDR3 has 15 amino acids. This CDR3 reads CASSPMTGETTEAFF. CDR3 DNA sequence: TGCGCCAGCAGCCCGATGACAGGGGAGACCACTGAAGCTTTCTTT.

This chain connects TRBV19 to TRBJ2-1; tentatively, D is TRBD1 (6 bases). The CDR3 is 14 residues long. Germline V gene data show CDR1 as LNHDA and CDR2 as SQIVND (reference sequence). The V gene lost 6 bases and the J gene lost 7 bases, with 16 bases spanning the gap. CDR3 nucleotides: TGTGCCAGTAGCCTCCTCCTGAGGGGGAATGAGCAGTTCTTC. Its translation is CASSLLLRGNEQFF.